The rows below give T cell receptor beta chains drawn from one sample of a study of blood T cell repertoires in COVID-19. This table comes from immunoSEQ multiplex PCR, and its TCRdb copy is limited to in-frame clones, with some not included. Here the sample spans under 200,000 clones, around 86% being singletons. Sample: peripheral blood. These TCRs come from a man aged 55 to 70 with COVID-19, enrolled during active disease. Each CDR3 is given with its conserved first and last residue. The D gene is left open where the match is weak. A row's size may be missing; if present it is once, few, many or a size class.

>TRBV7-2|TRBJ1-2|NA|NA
TGTGCCAGCACGGGGGGTGGGGTGGTCTATGGCTACACCTTC
CASTGGGVVYGYTF
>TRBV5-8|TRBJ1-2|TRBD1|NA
TGTGCCAGCAGCATGTATACAGGGGAAACGAACTATGGCTACACCTTC
CASSMYTGETNYGYTF
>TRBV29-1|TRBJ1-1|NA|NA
TGCAGCGGGGCCGAGACAGAGAACACTGAAGCTTTCTTT
CSGAETENTEAFF
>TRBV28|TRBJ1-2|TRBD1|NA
TGTGCCAGCAGTCTAACCATTGGACAGGACTATGGCTACACCTTC
CASSLTIGQDYGYTF
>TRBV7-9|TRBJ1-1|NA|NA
TGTGCCAGCAGCCTCTCGGGAATCCGGATAACGGCTTTCTTT
CASSLSGIRITAFF
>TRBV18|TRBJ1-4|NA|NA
TGTGCCAGCTCACGGGCTGTATCTTGGCCCAATGAAAAACTGTTTTTT
CASSRAVSWPNEKLFF
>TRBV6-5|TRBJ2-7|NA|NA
TGTGCCAGCATTGTGCGGGACAGCTCCTACGAGCAGTACTTC
CASIVRDSSYEQYF
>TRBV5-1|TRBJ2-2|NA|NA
TGCGCCAGCAGCTTACCGGGGACCGGGGAGCTGTTTTTT
CASSLPGTGELFF
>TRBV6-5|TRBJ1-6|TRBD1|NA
TGTGCCAGCACCCCGACAGGGAGTAATTCACCCCTCCACTTT
CASTPTGSNSPLHF
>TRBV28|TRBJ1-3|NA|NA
TGTGCCAGCAGTTTATTTCCCAGAAGCTCTGGAAACACCATATATTTT
CASSLFPRSSGNTIYF
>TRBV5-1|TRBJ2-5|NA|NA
TGCGCCAGCAGCTTGGGAGGTCTGGGGAGTGGAGAGACCCAGTACTTC
CASSLGGLGSGETQYF
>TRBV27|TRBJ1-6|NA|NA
TGTGCCAGCATCTCTCAGCCCCGGGTGGCGGGCTCACCCCTCCACTTT
CASISQPRVAGSPLHF
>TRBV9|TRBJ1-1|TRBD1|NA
TGTGCCAGCAGCCCCCAGGCAGGGGGTATGAACACTGAAGCTTTCTTT
CASSPQAGGMNTEAFF
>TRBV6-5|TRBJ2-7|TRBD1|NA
TGTGCCAGCAGCAGACAGGGGAATCAGGAGCAGTACTTC
CASSRQGNQEQYF
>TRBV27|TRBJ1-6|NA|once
TGTGCCAGCACCCTGGGGCAGGGCAGTATTTCACCCCTCCACTTT
CASTLGQGSISPLHF
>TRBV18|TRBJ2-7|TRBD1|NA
TGTGCCAGCTCCCTACAGGGGTACGAGCAGTACTTC
CASSLQGYEQYF
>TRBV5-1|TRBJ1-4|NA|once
TGCGCCAGCAGCTTGGTTCCCAGGGGCGATGAAAAACTGTTTTTT
CASSLVPRGDEKLFF
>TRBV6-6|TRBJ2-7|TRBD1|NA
TGTGCCACCCACCCCGGACAGGTTCCCTACGAGCAGTACTTC
CATHPGQVPYEQYF
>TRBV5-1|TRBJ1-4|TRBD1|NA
TGCGCCAGCAGCACAACAGGGGGAACTAATGAAAAACTGTTTTTT
CASSTTGGTNEKLFF
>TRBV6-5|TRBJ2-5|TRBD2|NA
TGTGCCAGCTTAGGACTAGCGGGAGAGGTTAAGACCCAGTACTTC
CASLGLAGEVKTQYF